This T cell receptor beta chain was sequenced for a study of cytomegalovirus exposure and HLA in healthy donors. Losses at the gene ends were 4 bases for V and 0 bases for J; bases not matched to a gene: 2. CDR3 length: 14 residues. Germline V gene lookup returns CDR1 LNHDA and CDR2 SQIVND (reference sequence). Each donor was nominally healthy when sampled (though unrecorded immune exposures were likely). Details on this clone: The antigen remains unidentified.

Points from the study as a whole: Common viral pathogens seemed, in a later analysis, to connect with several of the most significant clusters. Being productive about 87% or about 30% of the time was typical of most TCR beta V segments in an earlier analysis. In presence/absence analyses, roughly uniform sequencing depth across donors was assumed.

PCR used 60 Vbeta primers and 13 Jbeta primers. This table comes from immunoSEQ multiplex PCR, and its TCRdb copy is limited to in-frame clones, with some not included. The sample yields about 120,000 clones, roughly 80% seen once. The source material was PBMCs. This clonotype was sampled from a woman between 40 and 50 years old in good health and CMV-seropositive. The V and J genes are TRBV19 and TRBJ2-7, with 8 bases that match TRBD2. In DNA form, the CDR3 reads TGTGCCAGTAGTACAACTAGCGGCTCCTACGAGCAGTACTTC. Protein product: CASSTTSGSYEQYF.